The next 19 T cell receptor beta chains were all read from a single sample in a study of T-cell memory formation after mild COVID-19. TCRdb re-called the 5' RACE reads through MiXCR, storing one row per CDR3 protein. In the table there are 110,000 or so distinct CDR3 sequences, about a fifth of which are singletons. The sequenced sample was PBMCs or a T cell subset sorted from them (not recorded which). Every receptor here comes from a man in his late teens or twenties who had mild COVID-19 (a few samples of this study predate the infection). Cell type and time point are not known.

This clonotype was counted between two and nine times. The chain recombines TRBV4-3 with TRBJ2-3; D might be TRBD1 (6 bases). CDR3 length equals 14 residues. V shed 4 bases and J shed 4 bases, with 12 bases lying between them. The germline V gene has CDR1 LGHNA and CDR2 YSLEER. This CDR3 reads CASSRVGAADTQYF. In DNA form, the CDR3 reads TGCGCCAGCAGCCGCGTGGGGGCGGCAGATACGCAGTATTTT.

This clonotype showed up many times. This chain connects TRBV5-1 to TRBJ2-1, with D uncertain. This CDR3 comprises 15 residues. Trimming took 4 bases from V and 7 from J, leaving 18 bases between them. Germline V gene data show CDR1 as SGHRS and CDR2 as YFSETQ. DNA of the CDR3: TGCGCCAGCAGCCTCTCGGGCCCCTTGGGTAATGAGCAGTTCTTC. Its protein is CASSLSGPLGNEQFF.

This CDR3 reads CAWSGTGNRFGYTF. In nucleotides, the CDR3 is TGTGCCTGGAGCGGAACAGGGAACCGGTTTGGCTACACCTTC. The chain recombines TRBV30 with TRBJ1-2; weak D call: TRBD1 (6 bases). Deletions cut 3 bases from V and 7 bases from J, with 18 bases between. CDR1 and CDR2 (germline): GTSNPN, SVGIG (reference sequence). The CDR3 spans 14 residues.

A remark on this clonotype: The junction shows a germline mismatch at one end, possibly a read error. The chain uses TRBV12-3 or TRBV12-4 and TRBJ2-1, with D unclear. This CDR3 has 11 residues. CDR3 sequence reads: CASSPGFEEFF. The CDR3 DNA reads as TGTGCCAGCAGTCCCGGGTTTGAGGAGTTCTTC.

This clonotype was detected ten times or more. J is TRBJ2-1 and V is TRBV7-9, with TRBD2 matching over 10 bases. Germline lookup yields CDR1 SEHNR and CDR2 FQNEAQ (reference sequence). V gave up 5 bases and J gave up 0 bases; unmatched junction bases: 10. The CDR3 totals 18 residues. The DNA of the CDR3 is TGTGCCAGCAGCCCTAAGAGCGGGGGGGCCTTCTCCTACAATGAGCAGTTCTTC. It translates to CASSPKSGGAFSYNEQFF. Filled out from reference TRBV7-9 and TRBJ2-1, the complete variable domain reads DTGVSQNPRHKITKRGQNVTFRCDPISEHNRLYWYRQTLGQGPEFLTYFQNEAQLEKSRLLSDRFSAERPKGSFSTLEIQRTEQGDSAMYLCASSPKSGGAFSYNEQFFGPGTRLTVL.

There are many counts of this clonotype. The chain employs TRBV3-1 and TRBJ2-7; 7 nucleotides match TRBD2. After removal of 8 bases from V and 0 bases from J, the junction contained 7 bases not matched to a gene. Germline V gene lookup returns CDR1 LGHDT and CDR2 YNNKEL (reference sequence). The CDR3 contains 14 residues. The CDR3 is CASRSSGSSYEQYF. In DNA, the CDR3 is TGTGCCAGCCGTTCTAGCGGAAGCTCCTACGAGCAGTACTTC.

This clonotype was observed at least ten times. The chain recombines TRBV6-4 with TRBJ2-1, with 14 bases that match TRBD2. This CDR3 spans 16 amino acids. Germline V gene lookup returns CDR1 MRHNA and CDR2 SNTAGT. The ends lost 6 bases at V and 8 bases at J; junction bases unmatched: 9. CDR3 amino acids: CASSAGLAGGSDEQFF. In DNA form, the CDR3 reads TGTGCCAGCAGCGCTGGACTAGCGGGGGGCAGTGATGAGCAGTTCTTC.

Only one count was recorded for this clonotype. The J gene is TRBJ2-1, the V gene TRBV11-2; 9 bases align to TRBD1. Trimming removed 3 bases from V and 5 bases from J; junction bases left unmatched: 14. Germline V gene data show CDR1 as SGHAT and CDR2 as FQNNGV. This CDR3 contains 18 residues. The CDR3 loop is CASSLETGTGLINNEQFF. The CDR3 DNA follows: TGTGCCAGCAGCTTGGAGACCGGGACAGGGCTTATCAACAATGAGCAGTTCTTC.

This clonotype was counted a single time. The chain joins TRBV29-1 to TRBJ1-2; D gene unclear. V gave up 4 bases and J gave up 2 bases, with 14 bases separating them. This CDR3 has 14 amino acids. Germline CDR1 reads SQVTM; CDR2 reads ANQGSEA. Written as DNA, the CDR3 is TGCAGCGTTGTTACAGAGGCGGGCAACTATGGCTACACCTTC. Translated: CSVVTEAGNYGYTF.

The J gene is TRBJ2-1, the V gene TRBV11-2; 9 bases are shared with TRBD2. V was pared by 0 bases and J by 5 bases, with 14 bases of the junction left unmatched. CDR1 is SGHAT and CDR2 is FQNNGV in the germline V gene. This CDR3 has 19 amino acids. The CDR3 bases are TGTGCCAGCAGCTTAGAGTCACCCTTCCTAGCGGGGTCTGACAATGAGCAGTTCTTC. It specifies CASSLESPFLAGSDNEQFF.

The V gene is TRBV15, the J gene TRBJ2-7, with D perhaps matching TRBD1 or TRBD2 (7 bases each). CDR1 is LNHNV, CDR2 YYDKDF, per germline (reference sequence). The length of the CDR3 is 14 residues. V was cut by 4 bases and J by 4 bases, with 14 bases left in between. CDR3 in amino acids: CATSMRQGGYEQYV. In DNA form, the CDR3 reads TGTGCCACCAGCATGAGACAGGGAGGGTACGAGCAGTACGTC.

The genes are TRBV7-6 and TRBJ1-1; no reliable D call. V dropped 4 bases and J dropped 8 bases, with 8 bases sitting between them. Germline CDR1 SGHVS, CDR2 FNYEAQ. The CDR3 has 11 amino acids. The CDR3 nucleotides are TGTGCCAGCAGCTCGCGCGGGGAAGCTTTCTTT. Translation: CASSSRGEAFF.

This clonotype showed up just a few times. The CDR3 protein is CASSYKRGGLVTQYF. CDR3 bases: TGTGCCAGCAGTTACAAGCGGGGGGGCCTGGTTACGCAGTATTTT. This chain links TRBV6-5 with TRBJ2-3, with 10 positions matching TRBD2. The CDR3 is 15 amino acids. Germline-derived CDR1 and CDR2 are MNHEY and SVGAGI. V trimming: 2 bases; J trimming: 8 bases; junction bases outside the gene matches: 7.

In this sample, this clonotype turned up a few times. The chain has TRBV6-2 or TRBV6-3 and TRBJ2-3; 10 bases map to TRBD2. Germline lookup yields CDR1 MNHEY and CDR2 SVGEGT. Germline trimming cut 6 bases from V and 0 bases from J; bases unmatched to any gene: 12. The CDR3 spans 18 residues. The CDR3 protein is CASSHPGTSASSTDTQYF. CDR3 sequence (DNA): TGTGCCAGCAGCCATCCCGGGACTAGCGCCTCTAGCACAGATACGCAGTATTTT.

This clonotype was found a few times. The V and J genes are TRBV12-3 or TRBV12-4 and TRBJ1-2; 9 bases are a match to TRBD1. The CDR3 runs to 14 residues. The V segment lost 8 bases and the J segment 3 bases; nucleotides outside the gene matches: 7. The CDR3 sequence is CASLRTGDDYGYTF. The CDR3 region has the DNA TGTGCCAGCCTCAGGACAGGGGATGACTATGGCTACACCTTC.

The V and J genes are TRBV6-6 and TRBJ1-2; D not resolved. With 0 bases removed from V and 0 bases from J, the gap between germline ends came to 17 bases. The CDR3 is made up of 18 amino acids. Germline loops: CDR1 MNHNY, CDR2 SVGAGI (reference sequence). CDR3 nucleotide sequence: TGTGCCAGCAGTTACTCGGTTCGAGTCGTTAGAGCTAACTATGGCTACACCTTC. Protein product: CASSYSVRVVRANYGYTF.

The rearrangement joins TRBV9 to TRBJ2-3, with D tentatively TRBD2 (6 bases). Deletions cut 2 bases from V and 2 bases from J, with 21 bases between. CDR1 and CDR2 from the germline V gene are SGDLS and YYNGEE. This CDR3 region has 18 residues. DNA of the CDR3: TGTGCCAGCAGCGTGAGCGGGTTGATTCCCCCGAACACAGATACGCAGTATTTT. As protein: CASSVSGLIPPNTDTQYF.

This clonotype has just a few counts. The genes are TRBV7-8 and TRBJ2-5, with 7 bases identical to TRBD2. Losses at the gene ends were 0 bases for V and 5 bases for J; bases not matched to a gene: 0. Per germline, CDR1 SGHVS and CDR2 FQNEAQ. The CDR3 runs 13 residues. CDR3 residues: CASSLAGGETQYF. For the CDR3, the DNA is TGTGCCAGCAGCTTAGCGGGGGGGGAGACCCAGTACTTC.

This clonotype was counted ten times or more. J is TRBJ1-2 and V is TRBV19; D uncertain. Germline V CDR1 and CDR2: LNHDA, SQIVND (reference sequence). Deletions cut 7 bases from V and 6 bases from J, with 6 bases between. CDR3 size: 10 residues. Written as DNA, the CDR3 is TGTGCCAGTAAAGGGAATGGCTACACCTTC. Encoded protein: CASKGNGYTF.